The clone carrying this T cell receptor (beta chain) has at least ten counts. The sample comes from a study of molecular identifiers for immune sequencing clone quantification. The germline V and J ends were trimmed by 2 bases and 8 bases, with 18 bases remaining between them. The germline gives CDR1 SEHNR, CDR2 FQNEAQ (reference sequence). The CDR3 consists of 16 residues. Using its own MiXCR run on the PCR reads, TCRdb lists one record per CDR3 protein. Of 20,000 to 25,000 distinct CDR3 sequences listed, roughly a sixth were seen once; the top ten hold around 1%. This TCR derives from a human donor in good health. Some libraries in this study had Jurkat cell RNA spiked in. The V and J genes are TRBV7-9 and TRBJ1-4; no reliable D call. Sequenced sample: naive CD8+ T cells from blood, with Jurkat cell RNA spiked in. Subset specified: FACS-sorted CD8+CD4-CCR7+CD45RA+ naive T cells. The CDR3 nucleotides read TGTGCCAGCAGCTTATCAGGAGCGGTCGTGCACGAAAAACTGTTTTTT. It is translated as CASSLSGAVVHEKLFF.